These T cell receptor beta chains were read from a single sample in a study of identical twins. TCRdb re-derived calls from the 5' RACE reads in MiXCR, one entry per CDR3 protein. This table holds about 460,000 distinct CDR3 sequences, 13% to 15% found once. The data were also submitted as part of a second study, on yellow fever vaccine responses in identical twins.

Sequenced material: CD4+ T cells sorted from blood. Receptors originate from a woman aged 18-29 years in good health. The CDR3 runs from the conserved cysteine through the conserved F or W. A D gene is named only where the DNA matches it firmly. The size field is filled for only some rows; it gives once, few, many or a size class.

>NA|NA|TRBJ2-3|TRBV24-1|12
TGTGCCACAGGGGGTTCATATGATACGCAGTATTTT
CATGGSYDTQYF
>TRBD2|NA|TRBJ2-2|TRBV24-1|17
TGTGCCACCAGTGACCTGGGACTAATCTCGAACACCGGGGAGCTGTTTTTT
CATSDLGLISNTGELFF
>TRBD1|NA|TRBJ1-3|TRBV20-1|15
TGCAGTGCTAGAGATTACAGGGGCTCTGGAAACACCATATATTTT
CSARDYRGSGNTIYF
>NA|few|TRBJ2-7|TRBV5-1|18
TGCGCCAGCAGCTTGTTTCCTAGGGCCAACCCAGGTGCCTACGAGCAGTACTTC
CASSLFPRANPGAYEQYF
>TRBD1|NA|TRBJ2-7|TRBV4-1|13
TGCGCCAGCAGCCATACAGGGGCGTACGAGCAGTACTTC
CASSHTGAYEQYF
>TRBD1|few|TRBJ2-5|TRBV5-1|17
TGCGCCAGCAGCTTCGGATTAACAGGGGGCATCCAAGAGACCCAGTACTTC
CASSFGLTGGIQETQYF
>NA|NA|TRBJ1-1|TRBV10-3|11
TGTGCCATCAGTGAGTCTTCTGAAGCTTTCTTT
CAISESSEAFF
>TRBD2|few|TRBJ2-2|TRBV15|16
TGTGCCACCAGCAGAGGGGGACTAGGAGACGCCGGGGAGCTGTTTTTT
CATSRGGLGDAGELFF
>TRBD2|NA|TRBJ2-4|TRBV4-2|17
TGTGCCAGCAGCCAAGGGCTAGCGGTTTTAGCCAAAAACATTCAGTACTTC
CASSQGLAVLAKNIQYF
>NA|few|TRBJ2-7|TRBV29-1|13
TGCAGCGTTGAATTGGACAGATTTAACGAGCAGTACTTC
CSVELDRFNEQYF
>NA|NA|TRBJ1-5|TRBV5-5|13
TGTGCCAGCAGGTCTCAAGACAATCAGCCCCAGCATTTT
CASRSQDNQPQHF
>NA|few|TRBJ2-1|TRBV14|13
TGTGCCAGCAGCCAAGATCTGATCGATGAGCAGTTCTTC
CASSQDLIDEQFF
>TRBD2|NA|TRBJ2-7|TRBV13|16
TGTGCCAGCAGCTGGAGTACACCGGGACTAGCCGCCGAGCAGTACTTC
CASSWSTPGLAAEQYF